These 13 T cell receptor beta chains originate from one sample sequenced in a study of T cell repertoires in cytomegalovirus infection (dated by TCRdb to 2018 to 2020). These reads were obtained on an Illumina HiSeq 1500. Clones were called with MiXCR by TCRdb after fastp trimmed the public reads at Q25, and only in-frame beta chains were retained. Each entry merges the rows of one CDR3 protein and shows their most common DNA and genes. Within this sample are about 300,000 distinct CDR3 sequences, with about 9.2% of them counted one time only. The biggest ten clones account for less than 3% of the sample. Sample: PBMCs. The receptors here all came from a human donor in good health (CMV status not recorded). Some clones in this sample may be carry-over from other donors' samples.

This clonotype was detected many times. CDR3 nucleotides: TGTGCCAGCAGCTTAGCGGCGGATCTTAGGGTCTCTCCCACCGGGGAGCTGTTTTTT. Translating gives CASSLAADLRVSPTGELFF. The chain couples TRBV7-8 to TRBJ2-2; no firm D call. V lost 0 bases, J lost 4 bases, and 21 bases lay in between. Germline V gene data show CDR1 as SGHVS and CDR2 as FQNEAQ. This CDR3 comprises 19 residues. Full variable domain (missing parts from reference TRBV7-8 and TRBJ2-2): GAGVSQSPRYKVAKRGQDVALRCDPISGHVSLFWYQQALGQGPEFLTYFQNEAQLDKSGLPSDRFFAERPEGSVSTLKIQRTQQEDSAVYLCASSLAADLRVSPTGELFFGEGSRLTVL.

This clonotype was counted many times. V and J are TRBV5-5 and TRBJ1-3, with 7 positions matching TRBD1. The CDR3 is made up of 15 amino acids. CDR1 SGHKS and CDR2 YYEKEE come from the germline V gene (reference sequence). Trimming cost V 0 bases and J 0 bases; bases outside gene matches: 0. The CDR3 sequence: CASSLGDSSGNTIYF. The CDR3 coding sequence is TGTGCCAGCAGCTTGGGGGACAGCTCTGGAAACACCATATATTTT. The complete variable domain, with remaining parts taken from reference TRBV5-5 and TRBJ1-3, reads DAGVTQSPTHLIKTRGQQVTLRCSPISGHKSVSWYQQVLGQGPQFIFQYYEKEERGRGNFPDRFSARQFPNYSSELNVNALLLGDSALYLCASSLGDSSGNTIYFGEGSWLTVV.

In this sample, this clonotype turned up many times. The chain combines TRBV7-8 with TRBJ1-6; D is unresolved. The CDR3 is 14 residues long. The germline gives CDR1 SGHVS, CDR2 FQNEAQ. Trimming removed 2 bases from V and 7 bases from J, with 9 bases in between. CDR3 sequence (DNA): TGTGCCAGCAGCTTAACACGGACGAATTCACCCCTCCACTTT. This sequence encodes CASSLTRTNSPLHF.

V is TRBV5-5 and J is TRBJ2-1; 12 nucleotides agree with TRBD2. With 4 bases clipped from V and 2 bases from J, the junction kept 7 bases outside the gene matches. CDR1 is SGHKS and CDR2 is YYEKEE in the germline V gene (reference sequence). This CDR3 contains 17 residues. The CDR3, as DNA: TGTGCCAGCAGCCTGAGACTAGCGGGGGCCGCCTACAATGAGCAGTTCTTC. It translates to CASSLRLAGAAYNEQFF.

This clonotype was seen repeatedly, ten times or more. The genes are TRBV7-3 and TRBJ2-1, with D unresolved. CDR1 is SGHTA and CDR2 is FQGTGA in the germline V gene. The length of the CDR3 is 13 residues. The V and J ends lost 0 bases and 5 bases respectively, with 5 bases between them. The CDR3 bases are TGTGCCAGCAGCTTAACGCCGGACAATGAGCAGTTCTTC. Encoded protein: CASSLTPDNEQFF.

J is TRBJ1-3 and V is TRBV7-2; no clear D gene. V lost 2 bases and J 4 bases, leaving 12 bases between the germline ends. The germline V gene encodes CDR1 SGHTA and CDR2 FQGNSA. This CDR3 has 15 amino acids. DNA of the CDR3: TGTACCAGCAGCTTAATCAGCTACTCCGGAAACACCATATATTTT. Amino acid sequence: CTSSLISYSGNTIYF.

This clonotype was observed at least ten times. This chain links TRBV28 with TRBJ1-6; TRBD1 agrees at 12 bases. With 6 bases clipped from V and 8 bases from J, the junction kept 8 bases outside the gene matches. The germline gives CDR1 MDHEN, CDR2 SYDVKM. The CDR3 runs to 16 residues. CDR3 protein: CASRNYGTGGDSPLHF. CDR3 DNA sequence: TGTGCCAGCAGAAACTATGGGACAGGGGGCGATTCACCCCTCCACTTT.

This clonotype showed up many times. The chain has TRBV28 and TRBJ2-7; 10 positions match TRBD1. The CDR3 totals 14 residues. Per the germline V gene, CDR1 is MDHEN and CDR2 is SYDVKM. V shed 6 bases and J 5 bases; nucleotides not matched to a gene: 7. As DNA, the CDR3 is TGTGCCAGCAGCCCTGGGACAGGGGAGGACGAGCAGTACGTC. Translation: CASSPGTGEDEQYV.

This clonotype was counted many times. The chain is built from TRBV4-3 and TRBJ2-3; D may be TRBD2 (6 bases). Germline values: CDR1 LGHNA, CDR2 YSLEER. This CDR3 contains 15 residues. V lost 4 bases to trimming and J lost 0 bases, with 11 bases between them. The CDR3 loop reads CASSPRDSSTDTQYF. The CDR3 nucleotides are TGCGCCAGCAGCCCCCGGGACTCCAGCACAGATACGCAGTATTTT.

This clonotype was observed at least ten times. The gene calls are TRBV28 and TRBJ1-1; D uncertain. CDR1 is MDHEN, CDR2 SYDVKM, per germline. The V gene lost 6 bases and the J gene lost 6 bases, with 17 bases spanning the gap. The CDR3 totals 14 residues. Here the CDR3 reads CASRVQFPGPEAFF. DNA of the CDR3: TGTGCCAGCAGAGTTCAGTTCCCGGGTCCTGAAGCTTTCTTT.

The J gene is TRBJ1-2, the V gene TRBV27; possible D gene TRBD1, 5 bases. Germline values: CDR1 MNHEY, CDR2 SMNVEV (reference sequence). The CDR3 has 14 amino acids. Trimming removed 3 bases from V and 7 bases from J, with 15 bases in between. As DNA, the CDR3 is TGTGCCAGCAGTTTGACTGGGGGGTCTTTTGGCTACACCTTC. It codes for CASSLTGGSFGYTF.

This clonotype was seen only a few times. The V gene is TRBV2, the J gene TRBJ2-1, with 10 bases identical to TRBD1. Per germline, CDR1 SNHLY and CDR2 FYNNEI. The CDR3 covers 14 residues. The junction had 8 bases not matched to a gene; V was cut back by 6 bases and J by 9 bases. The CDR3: CASSGTGVVVEQFF. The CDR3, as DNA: TGTGCCAGCAGCGGGACAGGGGTGGTTGTTGAGCAGTTCTTC. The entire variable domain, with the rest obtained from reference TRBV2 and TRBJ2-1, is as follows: EPEVTQTPSHQVTQMGQEVILRCVPISNHLYFYWYRQILGQKVEFLVSFYNNEISEKSEIFDDQFSVERPDGSNFTLKIRSTKLEDSAMYFCASSGTGVVVEQFFGPGTRLTVL.

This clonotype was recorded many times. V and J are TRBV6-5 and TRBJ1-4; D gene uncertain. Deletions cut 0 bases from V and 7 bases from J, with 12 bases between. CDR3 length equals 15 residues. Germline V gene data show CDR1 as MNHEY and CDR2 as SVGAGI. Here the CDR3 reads CASSYSGMLAEKLFF. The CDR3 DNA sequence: TGTGCCAGCAGTTACTCGGGGATGTTAGCTGAAAAACTGTTTTTT.